Listed below are T cell receptor beta chains from one sample, sequenced in a study of blood T cell repertoires in COVID-19. Only in-frame clones appear in the TCRdb table, and some are missing; sequencing was by immunoSEQ multiplex PCR. The table has 220,000 or so clones, roughly 89% seen once. Sequences were obtained from PBMCs or T cells enriched from blood (not recorded which). The receptors derive from a man younger than 45 who had been exposed to COVID-19. The CDR3 runs from the conserved cysteine through the conserved F or W. The D gene is left open where the match is weak. Clone size is not always given. Where it is, it says once, few, many or a class for expanded clones.

v_call: TRBV20-1; d_call: .; j_call: TRBJ1-2; clone_size: .; cdr3_nt: TGCAGTGCTCCTTATGGCTACACCTTC; cdr3_aa: CSAPYGYTF
v_call: TRBV19; d_call: TRBD1; j_call: TRBJ1-1; clone_size: once; cdr3_nt: TGTGCCAGTAGTAAACGGGACAGGCGGGGGACTGAAGCTTTCTTT; cdr3_aa: CASSKRDRRGTEAFF
v_call: TRBV5-4; d_call: .; j_call: TRBJ1-2; clone_size: few; cdr3_nt: TGTGCCAGCAGCTCTTCGGGGTGGAGCGGCTACACCTTC; cdr3_aa: CASSSSGWSGYTF
v_call: TRBV30; d_call: .; j_call: TRBJ1-6; clone_size: few; cdr3_nt: TGTGCCTGGAGTGAGCCAGGGAGGGGATCACCCCTCCACTTT; cdr3_aa: CAWSEPGRGSPLHF
v_call: TRBV19; d_call: TRBD1; j_call: TRBJ2-7; clone_size: .; cdr3_nt: TGTGCCAGTAGTGGGACAGGGGGCGGCTACGAGCAGTACTTC; cdr3_aa: CASSGTGGGYEQYF
v_call: TRBV10-2; d_call: TRBD1; j_call: TRBJ1-5; clone_size: .; cdr3_nt: TGCGCCAGCAGTTCTGGGACAGGGGGGCCAGAAAAGGCCAATCAGCCCCAGCATTTT; cdr3_aa: CASSSGTGGPEKANQPQHF
v_call: TRBV7-6; d_call: .; j_call: TRBJ2-3; clone_size: .; cdr3_nt: TGTGCCAGCAGCTTAATGGCGGGAGATACGCAGTATTTT; cdr3_aa: CASSLMAGDTQYF
v_call: TRBV27; d_call: .; j_call: TRBJ2-7; clone_size: .; cdr3_nt: TGTGCCAGCAGTTTATACAGGGCGGACTCCTACGAGCAGTACTTC; cdr3_aa: CASSLYRADSYEQYF
v_call: TRBV2; d_call: TRBD1; j_call: TRBJ1-2; clone_size: once; cdr3_nt: TGTGCCATTCCGGGACAGATGAACTATGGCTACACCTTC; cdr3_aa: CAIPGQMNYGYTF
v_call: TRBV12-3/TRBV12-4; d_call: TRBD1; j_call: TRBJ1-1; clone_size: .; cdr3_nt: TGTGGGTCTTCCACAGGGGGCACTGAAGCTTTCTTT; cdr3_aa: CGSSTGGTEAFF
v_call: TRBV10-2; d_call: .; j_call: TRBJ1-2; clone_size: .; cdr3_nt: TGCGCCAGCGTCCGAGGGCTAGGCGATGGCTACACCTTC; cdr3_aa: CASVRGLGDGYTF
v_call: TRBV7-8; d_call: TRBD1; j_call: TRBJ1-4; clone_size: .; cdr3_nt: TGTGCCAGCAGCTCGGACAGGGTTACTAATGAAAAACTGTTTTTT; cdr3_aa: CASSSDRVTNEKLFF
v_call: TRBV5-1; d_call: .; j_call: TRBJ1-1; clone_size: few; cdr3_nt: TGCGCCAGCAGCTTGCACTCGTTCGATTCTGATGAAGCTTTCTTT; cdr3_aa: CASSLHSFDSDEAFF
v_call: TRBV7-2; d_call: .; j_call: TRBJ2-7; clone_size: .; cdr3_nt: TGTGCCAGCAGCTTATCCTCGATCGGTCGGGACATCTTCTACGAGCAGTACTTC; cdr3_aa: CASSLSSIGRDIFYEQYF
v_call: TRBV14; d_call: TRBD1; j_call: TRBJ1-3; clone_size: once; cdr3_nt: TGTGCCAGCAGCCCCCAGGGGGACCCGCGGTCTGGAAACACCATATATTTT; cdr3_aa: CASSPQGDPRSGNTIYF
v_call: TRBV6-5; d_call: TRBD1; j_call: TRBJ1-2; clone_size: .; cdr3_nt: TGTGCCAGCAGTTCTTGGGACAGCTATGGCTACACCTTC; cdr3_aa: CASSSWDSYGYTF
v_call: TRBV7-9; d_call: TRBD2; j_call: TRBJ2-7; clone_size: .; cdr3_nt: TGTGCCAGCAGCTTAATACTAGCGGAGCATAGCTCCTACGAGCAGTACTTC; cdr3_aa: CASSLILAEHSSYEQYF
v_call: TRBV5-1; d_call: .; j_call: TRBJ2-1; clone_size: .; cdr3_nt: TGCGCCAGCGGAGGGAATGAGCAGTTCTTC; cdr3_aa: CASGGNEQFF
v_call: TRBV4-3; d_call: .; j_call: TRBJ1-1; clone_size: .; cdr3_nt: TGCGCCAGCAGCCCATTAACACGGAACACTGAAGCTTTCTTT; cdr3_aa: CASSPLTRNTEAFF
v_call: TRBV9; d_call: TRBD1; j_call: TRBJ2-2; clone_size: .; cdr3_nt: TGTGCCAGCAGCGTCCGCCCCGGACAGGACACCGGGGAGCTGTTTTTT; cdr3_aa: CASSVRPGQDTGELFF
v_call: TRBV5-1; d_call: .; j_call: TRBJ2-7; clone_size: .; cdr3_nt: TGCGCCAGCAGCCCAATGCAAGGGCAGGGCGAGCAGTACTTC; cdr3_aa: CASSPMQGQGEQYF
v_call: TRBV9; d_call: TRBD1; j_call: TRBJ1-2; clone_size: .; cdr3_nt: TGTGCCAGCAGCGCCGGGGACAGGGGGCACGCGTACGGTGGCTACACCTTC; cdr3_aa: CASSAGDRGHAYGGYTF
v_call: TRBV7-2; d_call: TRBD1; j_call: TRBJ1-2; clone_size: .; cdr3_nt: TGTGCCAGCAGCTTAGCTGCAGGGGGTGTATACTATGGCTACACCTTC; cdr3_aa: CASSLAAGGVYYGYTF
v_call: TRBV4-3; d_call: TRBD2; j_call: TRBJ2-3; clone_size: .; cdr3_nt: TGCGCCAGCAGCCCTCTAGCGGGGGGGCCAAGCACAGATACGCAGTATTTT; cdr3_aa: CASSPLAGGPSTDTQYF
v_call: TRBV27; d_call: .; j_call: TRBJ2-7; clone_size: once; cdr3_nt: TGTGCCAGCAGTTTGGGGCTGACCTACGAGCAGTACTTC; cdr3_aa: CASSLGLTYEQYF
v_call: TRBV10-3; d_call: TRBD1; j_call: TRBJ2-3; clone_size: .; cdr3_nt: TGTGCCATCAGTCGACAGGGGGCGCGTACAGATACGCAGTATTTT; cdr3_aa: CAISRQGARTDTQYF
v_call: TRBV7-9; d_call: TRBD2; j_call: TRBJ2-4; clone_size: .; cdr3_nt: TGTGCCAGCAGCAGCGCGGGGGGGTCCAAAAACATTCAGTACTTC; cdr3_aa: CASSSAGGSKNIQYF
v_call: TRBV11-3; d_call: .; j_call: TRBJ1-1; clone_size: .; cdr3_nt: TGTGCCAGCAGCTTACAGGGTAACACTGAAGCTTTCTTT; cdr3_aa: CASSLQGNTEAFF
v_call: TRBV7-2; d_call: .; j_call: TRBJ1-5; clone_size: .; cdr3_nt: TGTGCCAGCAGCTTAGTACGGGGGTGGCCCCAGCATTTT; cdr3_aa: CASSLVRGWPQHF
v_call: TRBV5-5; d_call: TRBD1; j_call: TRBJ1-5; clone_size: .; cdr3_nt: TGTGCCAGCAGCATTGTCCCAGGACAGGGCAATCAGCCCCAGCATTTT; cdr3_aa: CASSIVPGQGNQPQHF
v_call: TRBV19; d_call: TRBD1; j_call: TRBJ1-1; clone_size: .; cdr3_nt: TGTGCCAGTACGCAGGGGGCTGGGTACACTGAAGCTTTCTTT; cdr3_aa: CASTQGAGYTEAFF
v_call: TRBV18; d_call: .; j_call: TRBJ1-2; clone_size: .; cdr3_nt: TGTGCCAGCTCACCACCGTCATTCTTGAGGTATGGCTACACCTTC; cdr3_aa: CASSPPSFLRYGYTF
v_call: TRBV5-4; d_call: .; j_call: TRBJ1-6; clone_size: .; cdr3_nt: TGTGCCAGCAGCTTGGACAGGGAAGTATCACCCCTCCACTTT; cdr3_aa: CASSLDREVSPLHF